These 22 T cell receptor beta chains were all obtained from the same sample, sequenced in a study of Graves' ophthalmopathy and Graves' hyperthyroidism. Beta-chain TCR CDR3 regions were amplified from RNA transcripts. A first-round RT-PCR used HTBI primers, followed by a second-round multiplex PCR. Each CDR3 protein gets one entry after TCRdb re-called the multiplex PCR reads with MiXCR. The sample comprises about 240,000 distinct CDR3 sequences, about 47% of which are singletons, and around half rests with the top ten. The sequenced sample consisted of peripheral blood. All receptors come from an adult man with Graves' ophthalmopathy.

This clonotype was counted many times. The chain uses TRBV24-1 and TRBJ1-3; TRBD1 matches at 7 bases. Losses at the gene ends were 7 bases for V and 9 bases for J; bases not matched to a gene: 8. The CDR3 has 13 residues. Germline V gene sequence: CDR1 KGHDR, CDR2 SFDVKD. CDR3 residues: CATSSTGTSTIYF. As DNA, the CDR3 is TGTGCCACCAGCTCGACAGGGACAAGCACCATATATTTT.

The J gene is TRBJ2-5, the V gene TRBV7-2, with D maybe TRBD1 (7 bases). Trimming took 0 bases from V and 5 from J, leaving 13 bases between them. Germline V gene lookup returns CDR1 SGHTA and CDR2 FQGNSA. The CDR3 spans 15 residues. The CDR3 reads CASSLAPTGRETQYF. CDR3 in DNA: TGTGCCAGCAGCTTAGCCCCGACAGGGAGGGAGACCCAGTACTTC.

This clonotype appeared many times. The chain uses TRBV25-1 and TRBJ1-4; unclear D gene. Germline values: CDR1 MGHDK, CDR2 SYGVNS. There are 14 residues in the CDR3. With 3 bases removed from V and 1 base from J, the gap between germline ends came to 6 bases. CDR3 bases: TGTGCCAGCAGTGATGGGAGAACTAATGAAAAACTGTTTTTT. As protein: CASSDGRTNEKLFF.

This clonotype was picked up a small number of times. The genes are TRBV7-6 and TRBJ1-1; the match to TRBD1 covers 10 bases. The germline gives CDR1 SGHVS, CDR2 FNYEAQ. The junction had 3 bases not matched to a gene; V was cut back by 1 base and J by 4 bases. This CDR3 spans 15 amino acids. CDR3 DNA sequence: TGTGCCAGCAGCTTAGAAGGGACAGGGGCCACTGAAGCTTTCTTT. Residues: CASSLEGTGATEAFF.

V is TRBV5-4 and J is TRBJ2-7; TRBD2 agrees at 9 bases. The germline V gene has CDR1 SGHNT and CDR2 YYREEE (reference sequence). V was pared by 0 bases and J by 1 base, with 2 bases of the junction left unmatched. The CDR3 covers 15 residues. The CDR3 DNA reads as TGTGCCAGCAGCTTGGGGACTAGCGATTCCTACGAGCAGTACTTC. Amino acids: CASSLGTSDSYEQYF.

This rearrangement joins TRBV12-3 or TRBV12-4 to TRBJ2-7, with D unresolved. The ends were cut back, 4 bases at V and 4 bases at J, with 8 bases in the middle. The CDR3 runs 12 residues. CDR3 protein: CASSSAEYEQYF. The CDR3 region has the DNA TGTGCCAGCAGTTCGGCAGAGTACGAGCAGTACTTC.

The chain combines TRBV2 with TRBJ2-5, with D hard to call. Per germline, CDR1 SNHLY and CDR2 FYNNEI. Trimming pared 3 bases from V and 1 base from J, leaving 9 bases between. CDR3 length: 14 residues. CDR3 sequence: CASSERRSQETQYF. DNA of the CDR3: TGTGCCAGCAGTGAGAGGAGATCCCAAGAGACCCAGTACTTC.

This clonotype was recorded at least ten times. The chain is built from TRBV6-1 and TRBJ2-2, with no clear D. The CDR3 length is 12 residues. Trimming took 6 bases from V and 2 from J, leaving 4 bases between them. The V gene's germline CDR1 is MNHNS and CDR2 SASEGT. The CDR3 DNA is TGTGCCAGCAGATCAAACACCGGGGAGCTGTTTTTT. Its translation is CASRSNTGELFF.

V usage is TRBV5-4 and J usage is TRBJ2-2; D is unclear. V gave up 4 bases and J gave up 1 base, with 8 bases separating them. The CDR3 runs to 14 residues. Germline V gene data show CDR1 as SGHNT and CDR2 as YYREEE (reference sequence). The CDR3 loop reads CASSPPENTGELFF. The CDR3 nucleotides are TGTGCCAGCAGCCCGCCAGAGAACACCGGGGAGCTGTTTTTT.

The table lists this clonotype with a few counts. The V gene is TRBV2, the J gene TRBJ1-3; no firm D call. V was clipped by 2 bases and J by 0 bases, with 8 bases between them. CDR1 SNHLY and CDR2 FYNNEI come from the germline V gene. The CDR3 is 15 amino acids. Here the CDR3 reads CASSETPYSGNTIYF. CDR3 nucleotides: TGTGCCAGCAGTGAAACCCCTTACTCTGGAAACACCATATATTTT.

This clonotype turned up a few times. The chain is built from TRBV9 and TRBJ1-1; D gene uncertain. The V gene lost 5 bases and the J gene lost 8 bases, with 13 bases spanning the gap. This CDR3 is 12 amino acids long. Per the germline V gene, CDR1 is SGDLS and CDR2 is YYNGEE. CDR3 in amino acids: CASSPTGFEAFF. The CDR3 nucleotides are TGTGCCAGCAGTCCGACCGGGTTCGAAGCTTTCTTT.

This clonotype was seen only once. The chain has TRBV7-3 and TRBJ2-5; TRBD1 aligns across 7 bases. Germline CDR1 SGHTA, CDR2 FQGTGA. The CDR3 is 16 amino acids. With V trimmed by 5 bases and J by 4 bases, 13 bases remained unmatched. In DNA form, the CDR3 reads TGTGCCAGCAGCGCCACAGGGACAGCAAAGGGAGAGACCCAGTACTTC. It yields the protein CASSATGTAKGETQYF.

CDR3 region: CASSLLGRGNTEAFF. For the CDR3, the DNA is TGTGCCAGCAGTTTACTGGGCAGGGGGAACACTGAAGCTTTCTTT. V gene TRBV12-3 or TRBV12-4 combines with J gene TRBJ1-1; the D gene is possibly TRBD1 (6 bases). Trimming stripped 2 bases from V and 1 base from J, with 11 bases between. The CDR3 contains 15 residues.

This clonotype was picked up a small number of times. This chain uses TRBV9 with TRBJ2-5, with D uncertain. Germline V lookup: CDR1 SGDLS, CDR2 YYNGEE. The CDR3 contains 15 residues. V lost 2 bases to trimming and J lost 1 base, with 12 bases between them. The CDR3 DNA sequence: TGTGCCAGCAGCGTGTCATCTCACCCCCAAGAGACCCAGTACTTC. Residues: CASSVSSHPQETQYF.

This chain connects TRBV7-9 to TRBJ1-1; 8 bases match TRBD1. The CDR3 loop spans 14 amino acids. CDR1 is SEHNR and CDR2 is FQNEAQ in the germline V gene (reference sequence). V trimming: 8 bases; J trimming: 4 bases; junction bases outside the gene matches: 9. The CDR3: CASQWGQASTEAFF. The CDR3 DNA sequence: TGTGCCAGCCAATGGGGACAGGCCAGCACTGAAGCTTTCTTT. The full variable domain, rest sourced from reference TRBV7-9 and TRBJ1-1, is DTGVSQNPRHKITKRGQNVTFRCDPISEHNRLYWYRQTLGQGPEFLTYFQNEAQLEKSRLLSDRFSAERPKGSFSTLEIQRTEQGDSAMYLCASQWGQASTEAFFGQGTRLTVV.

The rearrangement joins TRBV7-2 to TRBJ1-6; TRBD1 agrees at 8 bases. The CDR3 spans 16 residues. From germline, CDR1 is SGHTA and CDR2 FQGNSA. V was pared by 1 base and J by 10 bases, with 9 bases of the junction left unmatched. This CDR3 reads CASSLERPGGWSPLHF. CDR3 bases: TGTGCCAGCAGCTTAGAACGGCCAGGGGGCTGGTCACCCCTCCACTTT.

This clonotype was picked up a small number of times. V gene TRBV7-3 combines with J gene TRBJ2-7, with 7 bases aligning to TRBD1. There are 13 residues in the CDR3. The germline CDR1 and CDR2 sequences are SGHTA and FQGTGA. V was pared by 0 bases and J by 6 bases, with 2 bases of the junction left unmatched. The CDR3 DNA follows: TGTGCCAGCAGCTTAACGGCAGGGGGCGAGCAGTACTTC. Translated, it gives CASSLTAGGEQYF.

The J gene is TRBJ1-5, the V gene TRBV7-9; D is possibly TRBD1 (5 bases). The CDR3 is 16 amino acids. V lost 2 bases to trimming and J lost 4 bases, with 15 bases between them. Germline lookup yields CDR1 SEHNR and CDR2 FQNEAQ (reference sequence). The CDR3 DNA follows: TGTGCCAGCAGCTTAAGGGCCAGGGAACGTAATCAGCCCCAGCATTTT. Its translation: CASSLRARERNQPQHF.

This clonotype was counted a few times. The rearrangement uses TRBV20-1 and TRBJ1-1; D unclear. The CDR3 has 15 amino acids. Per germline, CDR1 DFQATT and CDR2 SNEGSKA (reference sequence). Trimming pared 0 bases from V and 7 bases from J, leaving 18 bases between. The CDR3 DNA follows: TGCAGTGCTAGAGATCATGATCCCCGGCGAGTTGAAGCTTTCTTT. Its protein product is CSARDHDPRRVEAFF.

This clonotype was found many times. The J gene is TRBJ1-5, the V gene TRBV2; D gene uncertain. The CDR3 is made up of 14 amino acids. Germline loops: CDR1 SNHLY, CDR2 FYNNEI. V dropped 2 bases and J dropped 0 bases, with 5 bases sitting between them. The CDR3 DNA reads TGTGCCAGCAGTGAAAGCTCTAGCAATCAGCCCCAGCATTTT. Amino acid sequence: CASSESSSNQPQHF.

The CDR3 sequence: CASSSRTGNTGELFF. The DNA of the CDR3 is TGCGCCAGCAGCTCAAGGACAGGGAACACCGGGGAGCTGTTTTTT. The chain recombines TRBV5-1 with TRBJ2-2; TRBD1 matches 7 bases. From germline, CDR1 is SGHRS and CDR2 YFSETQ. Losses at the gene ends were 3 bases for V and 1 base for J; bases not matched to a gene: 3. The CDR3 loop spans 15 amino acids.

Worth noting for this clonotype: The germline gene is not matched at one end of the junction; a read error may be the cause. The chain carries TRBV10-3 and TRBJ1-1; TRBD1 matches 11 bases. The CDR3 has 14 amino acids. Per germline, CDR1 ENHRY and CDR2 SYGVKD. For the CDR3, the DNA is TGTGCCAGCAGTGTCGGGACAGGGGGAACTGAAGCTTTCTTT. Translating gives CASSVGTGGTEAFF.